The sequence of this T cell receptor (beta chain) was determined in a study of blood T cell repertoires in COVID-19. CDR3 length equals 15 residues. In germline, CDR1 is LNHDA, CDR2 SQIVND (reference sequence). V was pared by 2 bases and J by 0 bases, with 10 bases between. Only in-frame clones appear in the TCRdb table, and some are missing; sequencing was by immunoSEQ multiplex PCR. The sample holds 250,000 to 350,000 clones; roughly 80% are singletons and the top ten take 15% to 19%. This chain connects TRBV19 to TRBJ1-1, with D unclear. The sequencing sample was made of peripheral blood. The TCR sequence derives from a person in their 70s with COVID-19, enrolled during active disease. Here the CDR3 reads CASSIKPSMNTEAFF. CDR3 DNA sequence: TGTGCCAGTAGTATAAAACCATCTATGAACACTGAAGCTTTCTTT.